These T cell receptor beta chains were read from a single sample in a study of PD-1 blockade in classical Hodgkin lymphoma. Sequencing used immunoSEQ multiplex PCR; TCRdb keeps in-frame clones, though not all of them. Among roughly 50,000 clones, over 75% were seen once, and the ten largest hold 15% to 20%. The sample here was peripheral blood mononuclear cells (PBMCs), taken at baseline. The receptor set was obtained from a human donor with classical Hodgkin lymphoma. CDR3s include the opening cysteine and the closing phenylalanine or tryptophan. Each record gives: V gene, clone size, J gene, CDR3 protein. The size field is filled for only some rows; it gives once, few, many or a size class.

>TRBV6-5|once|TRBJ2-7
CASSSSVGRDEQYF
>TRBV5-4|few|TRBJ1-1
CASSFAGLNTEAFF
>TRBV27|NA|TRBJ2-1
CASILLGQGGNEQFF
>TRBV5-1|NA|TRBJ2-1
CASSAGLAGGNEQFF
>TRBV6-4|NA|TRBJ2-1
CASSEGGSSYNEQFF
>TRBV19|NA|TRBJ1-1
CASRSGGFAEAFF
>TRBV18|NA|TRBJ1-2
CASSLRTDIYGYTF
>TRBV19|NA|TRBJ2-5
CASSADPGETQYF
>TRBV5-6|NA|TRBJ1-1
CASNLRGRITEAFF
>TRBV5-4|NA|TRBJ2-5
CASSYGEQGTQYF
>TRBV5-4|few|TRBJ2-1
CASSFQGIEQFF
>TRBV7-9|NA|TRBJ2-3
CASSLAGIAADTQYF
>TRBV6-6|NA|TRBJ2-2
CASSYSSRAGELFF
>TRBV4-1|NA|TRBJ1-1
CASSQAEGSRNTEAFF
>TRBV19|medium-sized|TRBJ1-1
CASSIVGLLRQAEAFF
>TRBV11-3|NA|TRBJ1-3
CASSHLGARSGNTIYF
>TRBV30|NA|TRBJ2-6
CAWKRGVAGANVLTF
>TRBV6-6|NA|TRBJ1-2
CASSLQGGDFLDGYTF
>TRBV18|NA|TRBJ1-3
CASSTGAMGNTIYF
>TRBV27|many|TRBJ1-5
CASSFMRGGSQPQHF
>TRBV7-2|NA|TRBJ2-1
CASRPTSFDEQFF
>TRBV25-1|NA|TRBJ2-7
CASSEYGIAGVEQYF
>TRBV20-1|NA|TRBJ2-4
CSAGGAKRWHF
>TRBV7-8|few|TRBJ2-7
CASRRDGTNYEQYF
>TRBV7-9|NA|TRBJ2-7
CASSLVGVHEQYF
>TRBV2|NA|TRBJ2-7
CASRSTDYEQYF
>TRBV5-1|NA|TRBJ2-1
CASSRLGANNEQFF
>TRBV7-2|NA|TRBJ1-2
CASSTGQGNYGYTF
>TRBV4-2|NA|TRBJ2-1
CASSQEGEGYNEQFF
>TRBV6-4|NA|TRBJ1-1
CASSDLPGGTEAFF
>TRBV5-5|once|TRBJ1-1
CASSLRSAEAFF
>TRBV4-1|NA|TRBJ1-1
CASSQDPEGTEAFF
>TRBV28|NA|TRBJ1-5
CASSLWGRGRNQPQHF
>TRBV7-8|NA|TRBJ2-1
CASSLAGALGNEQFF
>TRBV10-2|few|TRBJ1-2
CASSQLPGQGIGYTF
>TRBV2|NA|TRBJ1-4
CASRLRLRVKEEKLFF
>TRBV2|NA|TRBJ2-5
CASMGDETQYF
>TRBV2|NA|TRBJ2-5
CASSEVRAGPEAETQYF
>TRBV30|NA|TRBJ2-3
CAWSFGLAGGTQYF
>TRBV10-3|NA|TRBJ1-2
CAISVDNYGYTF
>TRBV4-3|NA|TRBJ2-3
CASSQEVTRNTQYF
>TRBV10-3|once|TRBJ2-7
CAISESLAGALEQYF
>TRBV27|NA|TRBJ1-5
CASSRQGSSIQPQHF
>TRBV14|few|TRBJ1-2
CASSQDLGGYLHGYTF
>TRBV5-1|NA|TRBJ1-2
CASSLTGRGGYTF
>TRBV5-1|once|TRBJ2-7
CASSLGVYEQYF
>TRBV18|NA|TRBJ2-7
CASSPPKPRRTYEQYF